These T cell receptor beta chains were read from a single sample in a study of blood T cells in healthy people across ages. In TCRdb, the 5' RACE reads were re-called with MiXCR into one record per CDR3 protein. The sample has 1,500,000 or so distinct CDR3 sequences; 59% are singletons. Sequencing input: blood. These receptors all stem from a man aged 18-30 years in good health. Both conserved end residues are part of each CDR3. Each record gives: J gene, V gene, clone size, D gene, CDR3 protein, CDR3 DNA. The D gene is left open where the match is weak. Size values are once, few and many counts, or a class for expanded clones, and some rows have none.

>TRBJ1-1|TRBV5-8|NA|NA
CASSLGSGALAGSRTEAFF
TGTGCCAGCAGCTTGGGATCCGGGGCACTGGCGGGGTCGCGCACTGAAGCTTTCTTT
>TRBJ2-7|TRBV15|NA|NA
CATSPRPYEQYF
TGTGCCACCAGCCCTCGGCCCTACGAGCAGTACTTC
>TRBJ1-1|TRBV29-1|NA|NA
CSVGLGGDTEAFF
TGCAGCGTTGGTCTGGGGGGGGACACTGAAGCTTTCTTT
>TRBJ1-6|TRBV20-1|NA|NA
CSSDDTRTESSYNSPLHF
TGCAGTTCCGACGATACCCGGACAGAGAGCTCCTATAATTCACCCCTCCACTTT
>TRBJ1-1|TRBV7-2|NA|TRBD1
CASSPGTEYEAFF
TGTGCCAGCAGCCCCGGGACAGAATATGAAGCTTTCTTT
>TRBJ2-7|TRBV27|few|TRBD1
CASRSGTGPYEQYF
TGTGCCAGCAGATCCGGGACAGGGCCCTACGAGCAGTACTTC
>TRBJ2-4|TRBV6-5|NA|NA
CASSYGGSKGKNIQYF
TGTGCCAGCAGTTACGGGGGTTCCAAGGGCAAAAACATTCAGTACTTC
>TRBJ1-1|TRBV5-4|NA|NA
CASSSGPSSAAFF
TGTGCCAGCAGTTCGGGACCCTCGTCCGCAGCTTTCTTT
>TRBJ2-7|TRBV28|NA|NA
CASRTVIPYEQYF
TGTGCCAGTCGGACAGTGATCCCCTACGAGCAGTACTTC
>TRBJ2-7|TRBV12-3/TRBV12-4|NA|TRBD1
CASSADRGLYEQYF
TGTGCCAGCAGTGCGGACAGGGGGCTCTACGAGCAGTACTTC
>TRBJ2-3|TRBV10-1|NA|TRBD2
CASSEGRLAGYGDTQYF
TGCGCCAGCAGTGAGGGTCGACTAGCGGGATATGGAGATACGCAGTATTTT
>TRBJ2-7|TRBV27|NA|TRBD1
CASTLTPGQGKYPIYEQYF
TGTGCCAGCACCCTTACGCCGGGACAGGGCAAATACCCCATCTACGAGCAGTACTTC
>TRBJ1-5|TRBV20-1|NA|NA
CSASSLHEWQTYNQPQHF
TGCAGTGCTTCCTCATTACACGAGTGGCAAACCTATAATCAGCCCCAGCATTTT
>TRBJ2-7|TRBV4-3|NA|TRBD2
CASSQGWLTSGVTYEQYF
TGCGCCAGCAGCCAAGGGTGGCTGACTAGCGGGGTAACCTACGAGCAGTACTTC
>TRBJ2-1|TRBV10-3|few|NA
CAISDGGEQFF
TGTGCCATCAGTGATGGGGGTGAGCAGTTCTTC
>TRBJ1-2|TRBV9|NA|TRBD1
CASSVALGTGGYGYTF
TGTGCCAGCAGCGTAGCTCTCGGGACAGGGGGTTATGGCTACACCTTC
>TRBJ1-1|TRBV6-5|NA|NA
CASVRAGTEAFF
TGTGCCAGTGTGAGGGCCGGGACTGAAGCTTTCTTT
>TRBJ1-5|TRBV7-2|NA|NA
CASSLVAAEYSNQPQHF
TGTGCCAGCAGCTTAGTGGCAGCTGAATATAGCAATCAGCCCCAGCATTTT
>TRBJ2-5|TRBV20-1|NA|NA
CSARDFRGNQETQYF
TGCAGTGCTAGAGACTTCCGAGGGAACCAAGAGACCCAGTACTTC
>TRBJ2-1|TRBV20-1|NA|NA
CSATTAGSGDNEQFF
TGCAGTGCTACCACCGCGGGCTCAGGGGACAATGAGCAGTTCTTC
>TRBJ1-1|TRBV4-3|NA|NA
CASSHAGSGAFF
TGCGCCAGCAGCCATGCAGGATCAGGAGCTTTCTTT
>TRBJ2-7|TRBV25-1|few|NA
CASSESVRDPYEQYF
TGTGCCAGCAGTGAATCCGTGCGGGACCCCTACGAGCAGTACTTC
>TRBJ2-1|TRBV7-2|few|NA
CASSNHNEQFF
TGTGCCAGCAGCAACCACAATGAGCAGTTCTTC
>TRBJ1-2|TRBV12-3/TRBV12-4|NA|NA
CASSAGTGHYGYTF
TGTGCCAGCAGTGCCGGGACGGGCCACTATGGCTACACCTTC
>TRBJ1-1|TRBV28|NA|NA
CASRTAGAGDTEAFF
TGTGCCAGCCGCACCGCAGGGGCCGGGGACACTGAAGCTTTCTTT
>TRBJ1-5|TRBV10-3|NA|NA
CAIRRTDNQPQHF
TGTGCCATCAGGAGGACGGACAATCAGCCCCAGCATTTT
>TRBJ2-7|TRBV20-1|NA|NA
CSAEKDGPEQYF
TGCAGTGCTGAAAAGGACGGACCCGAGCAGTACTTC
>TRBJ2-7|TRBV10-3|NA|NA
CAISAFIQGTSEQYF
TGTGCCATCAGTGCGTTTATTCAGGGGACCTCCGAGCAGTACTTC
>TRBJ2-5|TRBV20-1|NA|TRBD2
CSASASGDEETQYF
TGCAGTGCTAGCGCAAGCGGGGATGAAGAGACCCAGTACTTC
>TRBJ2-7|TRBV4-1|NA|NA
CASSQVVVGQIPYEQYF
TGCGCCAGCAGCCAAGTAGTGGTCGGCCAAATCCCCTACGAGCAGTACTTC
>TRBJ2-7|TRBV6-6|few|TRBD1
CASSSALNTGAEEQYF
TGTGCCAGCAGCTCAGCGCTAAACACAGGGGCCGAGGAGCAGTACTTC
>TRBJ2-3|TRBV7-6|few|NA
CASSLALPGGLTDTQYF
TGTGCCAGCAGCTTAGCCCTCCCGGGGGGCCTTACAGATACGCAGTATTTT
>TRBJ2-1|TRBV12-3/TRBV12-4|few|TRBD2
CASSPGTSRNEQFF
TGTGCCAGCAGTCCCGGGACTAGCCGCAATGAGCAGTTCTTC
>TRBJ2-7|TRBV4-2|NA|NA
CASSFNSRVVYEQYF
TGTGCCAGCAGCTTCAATTCGAGGGTCGTCTACGAGCAGTACTTC
>TRBJ1-2|TRBV10-3|NA|NA
CAISGKGDYGYTF
TGTGCCATCAGTGGGAAAGGGGACTATGGCTACACCTTC
>TRBJ1-2|TRBV20-1|few|NA
CSGYRGSYGYTF
TGCAGTGGGTACAGAGGGTCCTATGGCTACACCTTC
>TRBJ2-1|TRBV11-1|NA|TRBD2
CASSFSRGRVDEQFF
TGTGCCAGCAGCTTCTCTCGCGGGAGGGTCGATGAGCAGTTCTTC
>TRBJ2-7|TRBV20-1|NA|NA
CSAQPGLQPNEQYF
TGCAGTGCTCAGCCGGGACTTCAACCTAACGAGCAGTACTTC
>TRBJ2-1|TRBV12-5|NA|NA
CASAQPYNEQFF
TGTGCTAGTGCGCAACCTTACAATGAGCAGTTCTTC
>TRBJ1-1|TRBV20-1|NA|NA
CSASRGGATTEAFF
TGCAGTGCTTCCAGAGGAGGGGCAACCACTGAAGCTTTCTTT
>TRBJ2-7|TRBV13|few|NA
CASSLMQPGSYEQYF
TGTGCCAGCAGCTTAATGCAACCTGGGAGCTACGAGCAGTACTTC
>TRBJ2-3|TRBV9|few|TRBD2
CASTRRGLAGERTDTQYF
TGTGCCAGCACCCGTAGGGGACTAGCGGGGGAGCGCACAGATACGCAGTATTTT
>TRBJ1-6|TRBV4-3|NA|TRBD1
CASSQVRQGNNSPLHF
TGCGCCAGCAGCCAAGTACGACAGGGAAATAATTCACCCCTCCACTTT
>TRBJ2-1|TRBV11-3|NA|NA
CASRYRDSLNEQFF
TGTGCCAGCAGATACCGGGACTCTCTCAATGAGCAGTTCTTC
>TRBJ2-3|TRBV28|once|NA
CASSRWGTRADTQYF
TGTGCCAGCAGCCGTTGGGGAACGCGAGCAGATACGCAGTATTTT
>TRBJ2-1|TRBV28|many|NA
CASTDGSFYNEQFF
TGTGCCAGCACCGACGGGTCCTTCTACAATGAGCAGTTCTTC
>TRBJ2-1|TRBV20-1|NA|NA
CSARDGGAGNEQFF
TGCAGTGCTAGAGATGGAGGGGCGGGAAATGAGCAGTTCTTC
>TRBJ2-2|TRBV29-1|few|NA
CSVSREDGELFF
TGCAGCGTGAGCAGGGAGGACGGGGAGCTGTTTTTT
>TRBJ1-4|TRBV14|few|TRBD1
CASSPKPGQDAYANEKLFF
TGTGCCAGCAGCCCAAAACCGGGACAGGACGCTTATGCTAATGAAAAACTGTTTTTT
>TRBJ2-1|TRBV6-5|NA|TRBD1
CASRRGTGGVNEQFF
TGTGCCAGCAGACGCGGGACAGGGGGCGTTAATGAGCAGTTCTTC